This T cell receptor beta chain was recovered during a study of CD8+CD57+ T cells in acquired aplastic anemia. Whole-study context: Yields of DNA that came from sorted CD4+ and CD8+ cells averaged about 3.4 ug.

Germline CDR1 MNHNY, CDR2 SVGAGI (reference sequence). The CDR3 contains 13 residues. Patients sequenced had flow cytometry evidence of CD8+CD57+ cell expansion. Therapy had not been given to patients before blood sampling. For CDR3 and TCR beta VDJ profiling, genomic DNA was the template used. Each CDR3 protein is one row after TCRdb ran MiXCR on the reads. The data contain about 200,000 distinct CDR3 sequences, about half of them seen just once; the ten biggest clones take up 15% to 20%. As concerns this clonotype: A read error may be the cause here, since a much bigger clone is one base away.

Sequencing was done on a sample of sorted CD4+, CD8+, or CD8+CD57+ T cells (not recorded which) from PBMCs. The V and J genes are TRBV6-6 and TRBJ2-7; D not resolved. This receptor was identified in a human donor with aplastic anemia. The CDR3 is CASSNSDLNEQYF. As DNA, the CDR3 is TGTGCCAGCAGTAACTCGGACCTTAATGAGCAGTACTTC.